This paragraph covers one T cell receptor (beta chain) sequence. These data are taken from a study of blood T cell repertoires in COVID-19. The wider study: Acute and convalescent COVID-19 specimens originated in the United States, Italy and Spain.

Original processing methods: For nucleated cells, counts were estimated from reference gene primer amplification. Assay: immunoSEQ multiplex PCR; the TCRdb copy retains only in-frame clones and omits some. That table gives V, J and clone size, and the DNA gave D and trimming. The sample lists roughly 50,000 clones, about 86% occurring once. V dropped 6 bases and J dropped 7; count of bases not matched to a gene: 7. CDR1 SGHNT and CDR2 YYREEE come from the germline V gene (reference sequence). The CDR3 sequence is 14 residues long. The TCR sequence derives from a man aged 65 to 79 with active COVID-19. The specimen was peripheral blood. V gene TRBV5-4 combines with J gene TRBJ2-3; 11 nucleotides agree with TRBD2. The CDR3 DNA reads TGTGCCAGCACCTGGGGACTAGCGGAACATACGCAGTATTTT. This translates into CASTWGLAEHTQYF. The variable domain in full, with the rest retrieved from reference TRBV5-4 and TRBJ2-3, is ETGVTQSPTHLIKTRGQQVTLRCSSQSGHNTVSWYQQALGQGPQFIFQYYREEENGRGNFPPRFSGLQFPNYSSELNVNALELDDSALYLCASTWGLAEHTQYFGPGTRLTVL.